This is a list of T cell receptor beta chains from one sample in a study of graft-versus-host responses after intestinal transplantation. The data were produced by immunoSEQ multiplex PCR, yet TCRdb's version contains in-frame clones alone and is incomplete. Found here are 80,000 to 100,000 clones, roughly four fifths of them singletons; the top ten hold about a sixth. These TCRs' antigens remain unknown. The source material was unstimulated CD8+ T cells sorted from spleen or lymph node cells, sampled before intestinal transplant. These receptors all come from a human donor who received an intestinal transplant. Each CDR3 is given with its conserved first and last residue. D genes are given only for firm matches. Size tells how often a clone was seen (once, few, many) or the class of an expanded clone, and some rows leave it out.

TRBJ1-1,once,TRBV27,14,NA,CASSLSRGTTEAFF,TGTGCCAGCAGTTTATCAAGAGGTACCACTGAAGCTTTCTTT
TRBJ2-7,NA,TRBV5-6,17,TRBD2,CASSLGLAGDPWYEQYF,TGTGCCAGCAGCTTGGGTCTAGCGGGGGATCCCTGGTACGAGCAGTACTTC
TRBJ2-7,NA,TRBV11-2,13,NA,CASSLNGPHEQYF,TGTGCCAGCAGCTTAAACGGCCCGCACGAGCAGTACTTC
TRBJ1-6,NA,TRBV4-1,14,NA,CASSQGAGRSPLHF,TGCGCCAGCAGCCAAGGTGCAGGTCGTTCACCCCTCCACTTT
TRBJ2-7,few,TRBV2,11,NA,CAGSSSYEQYF,TGTGCCGGGTCTTCCTCCTACGAGCAGTACTTC
TRBJ1-5,NA,TRBV9,15,NA,CASSVGVTGHQPQHF,TGTGCCAGCAGCGTAGGGGTCACGGGCCATCAGCCCCAGCATTTT
TRBJ1-1,NA,TRBV15,17,NA,CATSRDLALPWVPEAFF,TGTGCCACCAGCAGAGATTTGGCCCTTCCCTGGGTGCCTGAAGCTTTCTTT
TRBJ1-1,NA,TRBV29-1,12,NA,CSGEPQGTEAFF,TGCAGCGGGGAGCCTCAGGGCACTGAAGCTTTCTTT
TRBJ1-1,once,TRBV5-4,11,NA,CASSLNTEAFF,TGTGCCAGCAGCCTAAACACTGAAGCTTTCTTT
TRBJ2-1,NA,TRBV28,13,NA,CASSPRTVREQFF,TGTGCCAGCAGCCCTAGAACGGTTAGGGAGCAGTTCTTC
TRBJ2-2,NA,TRBV19,15,TRBD1,CASSVQGANTGELFF,TGTGCCAGTAGCGTACAGGGGGCCAACACCGGGGAGCTGTTTTTT
TRBJ2-1,NA,TRBV28,17,TRBD2,CASSFGSGRILYNEQFF,TGTGCCAGCAGTTTCGGAAGCGGGAGGATCCTTTACAATGAGCAGTTCTTC
TRBJ2-5,NA,TRBV2,14,NA,CASSEKAGFETQYF,TGTGCCAGCAGTGAAAAGGCGGGGTTTGAGACCCAGTACTTC
TRBJ1-4,NA,TRBV6-1,16,NA,CASSDPGDGFNEKLFF,TGTGCCAGCAGTGATCCGGGGGACGGCTTTAATGAAAAACTGTTTTTT
TRBJ1-2,NA,TRBV6-5,13,NA,CASSYSWTAGYTF,TGTGCCAGCAGTTACTCGTGGACAGCTGGCTACACCTTC
TRBJ2-1,NA,TRBV4-1,17,NA,CASSPSTGLLAYNEQFF,TGCGCCAGCAGCCCGTCCACGGGTCTTTTAGCCTACAATGAGCAGTTCTTC
TRBJ2-1,NA,TRBV28,14,NA,CASSYLSTGEEQFF,TGTGCCAGCAGTTACCTGTCGACTGGCGAGGAGCAGTTCTTC
TRBJ2-7,NA,TRBV11-2,12,NA,CASSLTAREQYF,TGTGCCAGCAGCTTGACTGCCCGCGAGCAGTACTTC
TRBJ2-7,NA,TRBV6-5,14,NA,CASSYVRGGWEQYF,TGTGCCAGCAGTTATGTACGGGGCGGGTGGGAGCAGTACTTC
TRBJ2-2,few,TRBV7-6,14,TRBD1,CASSGTVNTGELFF,TGTGCCAGCAGCGGGACAGTCAACACCGGGGAGCTGTTTTTT
TRBJ2-7,NA,TRBV28,16,TRBD2,CASSLGTSGSSYEQYF,TGTGCCAGCAGTTTAGGGACTAGCGGGAGTTCCTACGAGCAGTACTTC
TRBJ2-6,few,TRBV11-2,18,TRBD2,CASSWTSGAFAGANVLTF,TGTGCCAGCAGCTGGACTAGCGGGGCTTTTGCTGGGGCCAACGTCCTGACTTTC
TRBJ1-1,NA,TRBV28,15,NA,CASSLSQSGGTEAFF,TGTGCCAGCAGTTTATCTCAGAGCGGGGGCACTGAAGCTTTCTTT
TRBJ2-7,NA,TRBV9,15,TRBD1,CASSVEGIDRGEQYF,TGTGCCAGCAGCGTAGAAGGCATAGACAGGGGCGAGCAGTACTTC
TRBJ2-3,NA,TRBV5-1,14,TRBD1,CASSLGQGEDTQYF,TGCGCCAGCAGCTTGGGGCAGGGGGAGGATACGCAGTATTTT
TRBJ2-1,NA,TRBV7-6,19,TRBD2,CASSLSLGQAGGPLYEQFF,TGTGCCAGCAGCTTGAGTTTAGGGCAGGCGGGAGGGCCACTCTATGAGCAGTTCTTC
TRBJ1-1,NA,TRBV4-1,13,NA,CASSRMGDTEAFF,TGCGCCAGCAGCCGTATGGGGGACACTGAAGCTTTCTTT
TRBJ2-7,few,TRBV10-3,15,TRBD2,CAISTFTSGAYEQYF,TGTGCCATCAGCACCTTTACTAGCGGGGCCTACGAGCAGTACTTC
TRBJ1-1,once,TRBV6-5,14,NA,CASSYRAGWTEAFF,TGTGCCAGCAGTTACCGGGCGGGATGGACTGAAGCTTTCTTT
TRBJ2-3,NA,TRBV6-5,13,NA,CASSYHATDTQYF,TGTGCCAGCAGTTACCACGCCACAGATACGCAGTATTTT
TRBJ2-7,NA,TRBV4-1,15,NA,CASSQDPGLDYEQYF,TGCGCCAGCAGCCAAGATCCCGGTTTAGACTACGAGCAGTACTTC
TRBJ2-7,NA,TRBV4-1,16,NA,CASSPIRTGRSYEQYF,TGCGCCAGCAGCCCAATTCGGACTGGCCGTTCCTACGAGCAGTACTTC
TRBJ1-4,NA,TRBV11-2,14,NA,CASSLFGAREKLFF,TGTGCCAGCAGCTTATTTGGGGCTAGGGAAAAACTGTTTTTT
TRBJ2-1,NA,TRBV15,16,TRBD1,CATSREAGGAYNEQFF,TGTGCCACCAGCAGAGAGGCAGGGGGCGCCTACAATGAGCAGTTCTTC
TRBJ1-3,NA,TRBV6-5,14,TRBD1,CASSPGQGGNPIYF,TGTGCCAGCAGCCCCGGACAGGGAGGAAACCCCATATATTTT
TRBJ2-3,NA,TRBV27,19,TRBD2,CASSSQVPSGGGDTDTQYF,TGTGCCAGCAGTTCCCAGGTTCCCTCGGGGGGAGGGGACACAGATACGCAGTATTTT
TRBJ2-5,NA,TRBV7-9,14,TRBD2,CASSTGTSLETQYF,TGTGCCAGCAGCACCGGGACTAGCCTCGAGACCCAGTACTTC
TRBJ2-3,NA,TRBV6-5,13,NA,CASSSNYADGQYF,TGTGCCAGCAGTTCCAACTATGCCGACGGGCAGTATTTT
TRBJ1-6,few,TRBV6-5,15,NA,CASSYGQGGNSPLHF,TGTGCCAGCAGTTACGGGCAGGGTGGCAATTCACCCCTCCACTTT
TRBJ1-5,NA,TRBV4-2,16,NA,CASSQDPVGDYQPQHF,TGTGCCAGCAGCCAAGATCCGGTGGGTGACTATCAGCCCCAGCATTTT
TRBJ2-7,NA,TRBV6-5,13,TRBD2,CAIRETSFYEQYF,TGTGCCATCAGAGAGACTAGCTTCTACGAGCAGTACTTC
TRBJ2-7,once,TRBV18,16,NA,CASSPQVRGEYYEQYF,TGTGCCAGCTCACCACAGGTCAGGGGAGAGTACTACGAGCAGTACTTC
TRBJ2-7,NA,TRBV5-6,14,NA,CASSLGAQTYEQYF,TGTGCCAGCAGCTTGGGCGCCCAGACCTACGAGCAGTACTTC
TRBJ2-5,NA,TRBV7-9,14,NA,CASSSDGYQETQYF,TGTGCCAGCAGCTCTGACGGATACCAAGAGACCCAGTACTTC
TRBJ2-1,NA,TRBV28,15,TRBD1,CASRSGTGAINEQFF,TGTGCCTCCCGGAGCGGGACAGGGGCGATCAATGAGCAGTTCTTC
TRBJ1-2,NA,TRBV19,12,NA,CASSISYYGYTF,TGTGCCAGTAGTATCTCCTACTATGGCTACACCTTC
TRBJ2-7,NA,TRBV19,17,TRBD2,CASSWTSGGASSYEQYF,TGTGCCAGTAGTTGGACTAGCGGGGGGGCGAGCTCCTACGAGCAGTACTTC
TRBJ2-5,NA,TRBV5-4,13,NA,CASSYDSQETQYF,TGTGCCAGCAGCTACGACAGTCAAGAGACCCAGTACTTC
TRBJ2-7,NA,TRBV19,14,TRBD1,CASRDRGRSGEQYF,TGTGCCAGCCGGGACAGGGGGCGTTCGGGCGAGCAGTACTTC
TRBJ2-7,NA,TRBV5-4,13,NA,CASSFYSSYEQYF,TGTGCCAGCAGCTTCTACAGCTCCTACGAGCAGTACTTC
TRBJ2-5,NA,TRBV4-2,16,TRBD2,CASSQGASGGAQTQYF,TGTGCCAGCAGCCAAGGGGCTAGCGGGGGGGCGCAGACCCAGTACTTC
TRBJ1-2,NA,TRBV6-6,15,TRBD1,CASSRDRVTLYGYTF,TGTGCCAGCAGCCGGGACAGGGTCACTCTCTATGGCTACACCTTC
TRBJ2-1,NA,TRBV4-2,17,TRBD2,CASSQDQLAGGYNEQFF,TGTGCCAGCAGCCAAGATCAATTGGCGGGAGGGTACAATGAGCAGTTCTTC